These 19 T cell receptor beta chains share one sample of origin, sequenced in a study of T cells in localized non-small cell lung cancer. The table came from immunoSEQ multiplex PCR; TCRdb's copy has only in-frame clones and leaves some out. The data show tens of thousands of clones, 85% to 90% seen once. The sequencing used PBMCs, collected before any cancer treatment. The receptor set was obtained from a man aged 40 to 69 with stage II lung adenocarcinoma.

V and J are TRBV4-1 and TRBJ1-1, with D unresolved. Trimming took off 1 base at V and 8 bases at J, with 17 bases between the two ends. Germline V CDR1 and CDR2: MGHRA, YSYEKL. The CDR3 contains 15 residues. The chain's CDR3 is CASSQGTIGLREAFF. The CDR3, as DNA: TGCGCCAGCAGCCAAGGGACTATCGGCTTGAGGGAAGCTTTCTTT.

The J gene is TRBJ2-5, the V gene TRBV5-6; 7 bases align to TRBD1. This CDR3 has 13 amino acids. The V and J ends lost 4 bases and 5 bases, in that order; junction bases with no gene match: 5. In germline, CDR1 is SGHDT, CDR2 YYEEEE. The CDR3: CASSRDRVETQYF. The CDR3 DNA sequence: TGTGCCAGCAGCCGTGACAGGGTGGAGACCCAGTACTTC.

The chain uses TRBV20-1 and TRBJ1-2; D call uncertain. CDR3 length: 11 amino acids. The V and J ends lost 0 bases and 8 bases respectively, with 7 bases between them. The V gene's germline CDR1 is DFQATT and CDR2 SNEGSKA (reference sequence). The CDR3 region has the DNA TGCAGTGCTAGAGATCCCCTCGGCTACACCTTC. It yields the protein CSARDPLGYTF.

The chain's CDR3 is CAWSGAGGPEDTQYF. As DNA, the CDR3 is TGTGCCTGGAGTGGAGCGGGGGGGCCGGAAGATACGCAGTATTTT. The chain combines TRBV30 with TRBJ2-3; 10 bases map to TRBD2. After removal of 1 base from V and 5 bases from J, the junction contained 6 bases not matched to a gene. CDR1 is GTSNPN, CDR2 SVGIG, per germline (reference sequence). The CDR3 has 15 amino acids.

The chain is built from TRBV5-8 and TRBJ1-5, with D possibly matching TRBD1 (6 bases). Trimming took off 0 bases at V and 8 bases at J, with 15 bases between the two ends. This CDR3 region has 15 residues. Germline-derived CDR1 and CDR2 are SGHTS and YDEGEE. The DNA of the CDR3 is TGTGCCAGCAGCTTGGTGGGGGACATCGGCGAGCCCCAGCATTTT. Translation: CASSLVGDIGEPQHF.

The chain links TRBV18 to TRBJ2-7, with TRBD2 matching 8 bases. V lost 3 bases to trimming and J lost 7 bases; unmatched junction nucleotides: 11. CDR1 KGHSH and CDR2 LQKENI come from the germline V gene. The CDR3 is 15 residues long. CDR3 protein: CASSPLGAGGSEQYF. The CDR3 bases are TGTGCCAGCTCACCCCTTGGGGCGGGAGGCAGTGAGCAGTACTTC.

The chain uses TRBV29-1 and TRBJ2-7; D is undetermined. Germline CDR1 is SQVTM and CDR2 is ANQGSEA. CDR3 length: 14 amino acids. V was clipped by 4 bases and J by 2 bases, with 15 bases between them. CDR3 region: CSVVWAVPPYEQYF. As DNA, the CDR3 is TGCAGCGTTGTTTGGGCGGTGCCTCCCTACGAGCAGTACTTC.

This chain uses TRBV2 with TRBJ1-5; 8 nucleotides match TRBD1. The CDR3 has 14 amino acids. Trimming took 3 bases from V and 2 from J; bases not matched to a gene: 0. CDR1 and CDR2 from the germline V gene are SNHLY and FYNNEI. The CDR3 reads CASSEDRGNQPQHF. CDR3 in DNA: TGTGCCAGCAGTGAGGACAGGGGCAATCAGCCCCAGCATTTT.

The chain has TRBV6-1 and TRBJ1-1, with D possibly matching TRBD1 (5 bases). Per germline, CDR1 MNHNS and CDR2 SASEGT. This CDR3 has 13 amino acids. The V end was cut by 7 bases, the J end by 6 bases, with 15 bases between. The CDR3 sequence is CASTPAGEPEAFF. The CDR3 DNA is TGTGCCAGCACCCCAGCGGGGGAACCTGAAGCTTTCTTT.

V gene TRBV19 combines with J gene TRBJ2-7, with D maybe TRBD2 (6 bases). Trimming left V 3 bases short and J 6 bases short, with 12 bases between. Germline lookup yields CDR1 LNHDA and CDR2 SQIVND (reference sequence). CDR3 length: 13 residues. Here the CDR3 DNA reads TGTGCCAGTAGTATTATGGTGGGACTCGAGCAGTACTTC. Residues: CASSIMVGLEQYF.

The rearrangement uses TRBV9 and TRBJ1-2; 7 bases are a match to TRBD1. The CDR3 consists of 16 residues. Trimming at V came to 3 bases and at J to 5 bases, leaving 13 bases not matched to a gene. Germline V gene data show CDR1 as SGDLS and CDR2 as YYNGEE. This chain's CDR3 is CASSANYGQEGYGYTF. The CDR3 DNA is TGTGCCAGCAGCGCGAACTACGGACAGGAGGGGTATGGCTACACCTTC.

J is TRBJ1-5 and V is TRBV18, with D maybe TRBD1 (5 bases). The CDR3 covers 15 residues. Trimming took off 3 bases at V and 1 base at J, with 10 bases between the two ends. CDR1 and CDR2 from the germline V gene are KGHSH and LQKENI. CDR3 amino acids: CASSPGTGSNQPQHF. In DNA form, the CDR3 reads TGTGCCAGCTCACCCGGGACCGGGAGCAATCAGCCCCAGCATTTT.

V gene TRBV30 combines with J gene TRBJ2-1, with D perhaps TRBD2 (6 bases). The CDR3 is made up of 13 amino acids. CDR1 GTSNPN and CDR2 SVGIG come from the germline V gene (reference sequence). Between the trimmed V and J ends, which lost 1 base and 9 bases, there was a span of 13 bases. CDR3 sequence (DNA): TGTGCCTGGAGTGCGCAGACCGGGGGTGAGCAGTTCTTC. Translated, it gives CAWSAQTGGEQFF.

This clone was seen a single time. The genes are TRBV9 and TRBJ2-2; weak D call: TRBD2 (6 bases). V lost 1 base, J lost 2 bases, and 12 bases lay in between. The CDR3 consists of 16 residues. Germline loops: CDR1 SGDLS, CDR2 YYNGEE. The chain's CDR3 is CASSVRRAPNTGELFF. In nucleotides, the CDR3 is TGTGCCAGCAGCGTAAGGAGGGCGCCTAACACCGGGGAGCTGTTTTTT. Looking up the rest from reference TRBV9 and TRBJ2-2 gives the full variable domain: DSGVTQTPKHLITATGQRVTLRCSPRSGDLSVYWYQQSLDQGLQFLIQYYNGEERAKGNILERFSAQQFPDLHSELNLSSLELGDSALYFCASSVRRAPNTGELFFGEGSRLTVL.

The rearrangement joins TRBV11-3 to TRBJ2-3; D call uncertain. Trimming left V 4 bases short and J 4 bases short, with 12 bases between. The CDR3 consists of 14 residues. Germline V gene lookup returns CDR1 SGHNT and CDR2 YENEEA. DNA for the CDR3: TGTGCCAGCAGCTCCGCTAGTAAAGCAGATACGCAGTATTTT. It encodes CASSSASKADTQYF.

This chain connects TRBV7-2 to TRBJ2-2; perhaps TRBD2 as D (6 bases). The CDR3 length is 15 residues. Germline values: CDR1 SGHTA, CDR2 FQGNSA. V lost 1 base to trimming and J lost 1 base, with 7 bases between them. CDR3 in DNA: TGTGCCAGCAGCTTAGTCGGGGGGAACACCGGGGAGCTGTTTTTT. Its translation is CASSLVGGNTGELFF.

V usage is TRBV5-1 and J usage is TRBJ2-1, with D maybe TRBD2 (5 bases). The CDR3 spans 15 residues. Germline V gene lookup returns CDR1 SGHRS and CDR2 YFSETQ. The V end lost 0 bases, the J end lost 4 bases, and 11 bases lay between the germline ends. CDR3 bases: TGCGCCAGCAGCTTGGCCCTAGCAGAATACAATGAGCAGTTCTTC. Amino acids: CASSLALAEYNEQFF.

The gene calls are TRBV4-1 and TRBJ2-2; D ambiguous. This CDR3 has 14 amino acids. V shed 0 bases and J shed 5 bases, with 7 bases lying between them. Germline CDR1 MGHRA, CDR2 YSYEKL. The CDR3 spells CASSQDPRTGELFF. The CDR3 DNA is TGCGCCAGCAGCCAAGACCCCAGAACCGGGGAGCTGTTTTTT.

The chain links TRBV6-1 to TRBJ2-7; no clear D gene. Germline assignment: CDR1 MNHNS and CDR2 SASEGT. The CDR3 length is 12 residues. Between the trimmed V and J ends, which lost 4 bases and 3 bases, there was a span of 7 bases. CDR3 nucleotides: TGTGCCAGCAGTGGGGAAATCTACGAGCAGTACTTC. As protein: CASSGEIYEQYF.